The rows below give T cell receptor beta chains drawn from one sample of a study of OX40 agonist ivuxolimab in advanced cancers. Data came from immunoSEQ multiplex PCR; TCRdb stores just in-frame clones and leaves some out. The sample consists of around 32,000 clones, roughly 89% of them appearing once. This specimen was CD4+ or CD8+ T cells sorted from blood, taken in a trial of the OX40 agonist ivuxolimab. The receptors originated from an adult with an advanced solid tumor such as melanoma, head and neck, liver or kidney cancer. CDR3s include the opening cysteine and the closing phenylalanine or tryptophan. A D gene is named only where the DNA matches it firmly. Size is stated for part of the rows, as once, few or many counts, or as a class when the clone is expanded.

DNA: TGTGCCAGCAGCCACCCGGGACAGGGTGGCGAGCAGTACTTC
CDR3: CASSHPGQGGEQYF
size: .
V: TRBV4-2
D: TRBD1
J: TRBJ2-7

DNA: TGTGCCAGCAGTTTATTGAAAGGTCCAATCCAAGAGACCCAGTACTTC
CDR3: CASSLLKGPIQETQYF
size: .
V: TRBV28
D: .
J: TRBJ2-5

DNA: TGTGCCAGCAGCGTAGAAGGCGGGTACACTGAAGCTTTCTTT
CDR3: CASSVEGGYTEAFF
size: .
V: TRBV9
D: .
J: TRBJ1-1

DNA: TGTGCTAGCAGCGCCGGGACAGGGGGGTACGAGCAGTACTTC
CDR3: CASSAGTGGYEQYF
size: .
V: TRBV7-7
D: TRBD1
J: TRBJ2-7

DNA: TGTGCCAGCAGCCCTCAGGGGAAAGAGTCCCAGCATTTT
CDR3: CASSPQGKESQHF
size: once
V: TRBV6-1
D: .
J: TRBJ1-5

DNA: TGTGCCAGCAGCCAGGGCTATCCCTCCTACGAGCAGTACTTC
CDR3: CASSQGYPSYEQYF
size: .
V: TRBV14
D: .
J: TRBJ2-7

DNA: TGTGCCAGCAGTTTATATTCAGGGGCGAACACTGAAGCTTTCTTT
CDR3: CASSLYSGANTEAFF
size: few
V: TRBV28
D: .
J: TRBJ1-1

DNA: TGTGCCAGCAGCTTAGCAACAGGGACTGAAGCTTTCTTT
CDR3: CASSLATGTEAFF
size: .
V: TRBV11-3
D: .
J: TRBJ1-1

DNA: TGTGCCAGCAGTGCCCTCTCCCCTCTAGCTTACAATGAGCAGTTCTTC
CDR3: CASSALSPLAYNEQFF
size: .
V: TRBV27
D: .
J: TRBJ2-1

DNA: TGTGCCAGCAGCCCACTGGTATCCGGGATCGAAGAGACCCAGTACTTC
CDR3: CASSPLVSGIEETQYF
size: .
V: TRBV7-9
D: .
J: TRBJ2-5

DNA: TGTGCCAGCAGCGCCAGACTAGCGGGGCTTACCGGGGAGCTGTTTTTT
CDR3: CASSARLAGLTGELFF
size: .
V: TRBV9
D: TRBD2
J: TRBJ2-2

DNA: TGTGCCAGCAGCTTAGGGACAGGGAACGGCTACACCTTC
CDR3: CASSLGTGNGYTF
size: .
V: TRBV11-2
D: TRBD1
J: TRBJ1-2

DNA: TGTGCCAGCAGCTTGGATAGGCAGAACACCGGGGAGCTGTTTTTT
CDR3: CASSLDRQNTGELFF
size: .
V: TRBV5-4
D: .
J: TRBJ2-2

DNA: TGTGCCAGTACATTAACCGGGGAGCTGTTTTTT
CDR3: CASTLTGELFF
size: .
V: TRBV19
D: .
J: TRBJ2-2

DNA: TGTGCCAGCAGCCCGACAGGGGACTATGGCTACACCTTC
CDR3: CASSPTGDYGYTF
size: .
V: TRBV11-2
D: TRBD1
J: TRBJ1-2

DNA: TGTGCCAGCAGCTTGTGGGAGTCAACCTACGAGCAGTACTTC
CDR3: CASSLWESTYEQYF
size: .
V: TRBV5-4
D: .
J: TRBJ2-7

DNA: TGTGCCAGCAGCTGGGGGTCGGGGGATTCTCTAAACACTGAAGCTTTCTTT
CDR3: CASSWGSGDSLNTEAFF
size: .
V: TRBV7-8
D: .
J: TRBJ1-1

DNA: TGTGCCAGCAGCCAAGTTAAAAGGGGCGAAGCTTTCTTT
CDR3: CASSQVKRGEAFF
size: once
V: TRBV14
D: .
J: TRBJ1-1

DNA: TGTGCCAGCAGTGAGGAGGGTGAAGCTTTCTTT
CDR3: CASSEEGEAFF
size: .
V: TRBV6-1
D: .
J: TRBJ1-1

DNA: TGTGCCAGCAGCTTAGTGGGTGAGGAGCAGTACTTC
CDR3: CASSLVGEEQYF
size: .
V: TRBV7-9
D: .
J: TRBJ2-7

DNA: TGTGCCAGCAGCTTGGGGCAGGCGACTTGGGACACCATATATTTT
CDR3: CASSLGQATWDTIYF
size: once
V: TRBV5-5
D: .
J: TRBJ1-3

DNA: TGTGCCAGCAGCCCACGACCCGGGACGGAGGGTTACAATGAGCAGTTCTTC
CDR3: CASSPRPGTEGYNEQFF
size: .
V: TRBV7-9
D: .
J: TRBJ2-1

DNA: TGTGCCAGCAACTGGGGGAACACTGAAGCTTTCTTT
CDR3: CASNWGNTEAFF
size: .
V: TRBV28
D: .
J: TRBJ1-1

DNA: TGTGCCAGCAGTTTCCTCCCCGGGACAGGGGGCGGAGGCGGCTCCGATGGTGAGCAGTTCTTC
CDR3: CASSFLPGTGGGGGSDGEQFF
size: few
V: TRBV27
D: TRBD1
J: TRBJ2-1

DNA: TGTGCCAGCAGTTCAGGGACTTCACGGTCAGATACGCAGTATTTT
CDR3: CASSSGTSRSDTQYF
size: .
V: TRBV27
D: .
J: TRBJ2-3

DNA: TGTGCCTGGAGGGACAGCAGCATCGCCTACCAGCAGTACTTC
CDR3: CAWRDSSIAYQQYF
size: .
V: TRBV30
D: .
J: TRBJ2-7

DNA: TGTGCCAGTACCACGTCCCGTAACAGGCTCGGCTATGGCTACACCTTC
CDR3: CASTTSRNRLGYGYTF
size: .
V: TRBV19
D: .
J: TRBJ1-2

DNA: TGCGCCAGCAGCTTGGTTGGAGGGACCTACGAGCAGTACTTC
CDR3: CASSLVGGTYEQYF
size: .
V: TRBV5-1
D: .
J: TRBJ2-7

DNA: TGTGCCAGCAGTTTCCAGAGACTGGGAACTGGCTACACCTTC
CDR3: CASSFQRLGTGYTF
size: .
V: TRBV28
D: .
J: TRBJ1-2

DNA: TGCGCCAGCAGCCAAGAGGGGGGGATGAACGGCTACACCTTC
CDR3: CASSQEGGMNGYTF
size: .
V: TRBV4-1
D: .
J: TRBJ1-2